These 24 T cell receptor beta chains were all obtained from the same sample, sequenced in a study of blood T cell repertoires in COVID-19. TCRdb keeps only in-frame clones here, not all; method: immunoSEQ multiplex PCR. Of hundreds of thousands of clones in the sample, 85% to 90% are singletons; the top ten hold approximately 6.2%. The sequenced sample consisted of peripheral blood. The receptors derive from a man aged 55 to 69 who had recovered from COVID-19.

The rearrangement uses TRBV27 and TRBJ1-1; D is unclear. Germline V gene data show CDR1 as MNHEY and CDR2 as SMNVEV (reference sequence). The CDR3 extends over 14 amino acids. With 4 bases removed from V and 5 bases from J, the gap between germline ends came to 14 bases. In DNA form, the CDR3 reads TGTGCCAGCAGTTCAGTTGGACCGGGAACTGAAGCTTTCTTT. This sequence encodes CASSSVGPGTEAFF.

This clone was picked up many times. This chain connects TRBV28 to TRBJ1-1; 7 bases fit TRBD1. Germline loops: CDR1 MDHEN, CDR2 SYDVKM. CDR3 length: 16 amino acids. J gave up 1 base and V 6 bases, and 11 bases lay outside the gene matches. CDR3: CASSPRQGWGNTEAFF. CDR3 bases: TGTGCCAGCAGCCCGAGACAGGGTTGGGGGAACACTGAAGCTTTCTTT.

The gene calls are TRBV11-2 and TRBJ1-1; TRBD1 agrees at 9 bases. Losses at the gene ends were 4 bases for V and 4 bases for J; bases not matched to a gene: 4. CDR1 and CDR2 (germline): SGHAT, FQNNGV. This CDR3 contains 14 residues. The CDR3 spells CASSSRQGVTEAFF. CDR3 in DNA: TGTGCCAGCAGCTCGAGACAGGGGGTCACTGAAGCTTTCTTT.

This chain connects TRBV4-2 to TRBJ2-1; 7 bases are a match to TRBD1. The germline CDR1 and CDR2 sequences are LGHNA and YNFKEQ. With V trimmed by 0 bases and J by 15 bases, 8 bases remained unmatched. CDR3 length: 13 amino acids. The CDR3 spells CASSQDTQGQAFF. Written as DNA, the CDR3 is TGTGCCAGCAGCCAAGATACACAGGGGCAGGCGTTCTTC.

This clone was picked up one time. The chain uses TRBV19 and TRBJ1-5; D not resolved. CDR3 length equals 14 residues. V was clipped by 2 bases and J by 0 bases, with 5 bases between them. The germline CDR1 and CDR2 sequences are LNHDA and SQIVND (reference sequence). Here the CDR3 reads CASSIPYSNQPQHF. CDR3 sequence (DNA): TGTGCCAGTAGTATACCGTATAGCAATCAGCCCCAGCATTTT.

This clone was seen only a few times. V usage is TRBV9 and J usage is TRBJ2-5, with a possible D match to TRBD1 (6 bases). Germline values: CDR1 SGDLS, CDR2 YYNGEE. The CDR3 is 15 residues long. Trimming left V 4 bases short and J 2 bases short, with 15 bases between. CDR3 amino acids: CASSLAGQTQETQYF. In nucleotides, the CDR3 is TGTGCCAGCAGCCTCGCCGGACAGACACAAGAGACCCAGTACTTC.

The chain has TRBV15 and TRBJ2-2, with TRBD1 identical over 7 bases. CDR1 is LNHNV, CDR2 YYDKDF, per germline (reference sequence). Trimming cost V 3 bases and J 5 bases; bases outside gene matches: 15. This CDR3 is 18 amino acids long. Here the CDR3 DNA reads TGTGCCACCAGCAGTTCCCCTGTGGGGACAGCTCTGACCGGGGAGCTGTTTTTT. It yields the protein CATSSSPVGTALTGELFF.

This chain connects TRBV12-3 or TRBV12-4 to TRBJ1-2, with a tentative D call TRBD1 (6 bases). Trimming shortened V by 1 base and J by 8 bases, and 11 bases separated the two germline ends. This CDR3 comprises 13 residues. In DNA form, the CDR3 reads TGTGCCAGCAGTTTAGGCGGGGGCGAAGGCTACACCTTC. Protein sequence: CASSLGGGEGYTF.

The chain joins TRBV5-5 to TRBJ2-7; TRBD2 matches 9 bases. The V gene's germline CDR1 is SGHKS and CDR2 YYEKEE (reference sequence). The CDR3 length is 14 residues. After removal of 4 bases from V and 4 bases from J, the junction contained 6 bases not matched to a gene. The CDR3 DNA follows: TGTGCCAGCAGCCCCCGGACTAGCGCTTACGAGCAGTACTTC. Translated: CASSPRTSAYEQYF.

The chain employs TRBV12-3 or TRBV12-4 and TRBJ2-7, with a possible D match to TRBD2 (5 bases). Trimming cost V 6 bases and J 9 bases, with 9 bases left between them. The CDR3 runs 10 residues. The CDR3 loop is CASSPGVQYF. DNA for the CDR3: TGTGCCAGCAGCCCCGGGGTGCAGTACTTC.

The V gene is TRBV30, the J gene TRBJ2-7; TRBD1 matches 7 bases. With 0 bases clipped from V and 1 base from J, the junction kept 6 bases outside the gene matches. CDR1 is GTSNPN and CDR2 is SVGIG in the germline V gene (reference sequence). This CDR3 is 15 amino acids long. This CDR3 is CAWSVPGGPSYEQYF. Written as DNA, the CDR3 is TGTGCCTGGAGTGTACCAGGGGGTCCATCCTACGAGCAGTACTTC.

The CDR3 loop reads CASSIQGGGTDTQYF. The CDR3 bases are TGTGCCAGTAGTATACAGGGAGGGGGCACAGATACGCAGTATTTT. The V gene is TRBV19, the J gene TRBJ2-3; 7 bases line up with TRBD2. The germline CDR1 and CDR2 sequences are LNHDA and SQIVND (reference sequence). The CDR3 length is 15 residues. V was clipped by 2 bases and J by 1 base; unmatched bases: 3.

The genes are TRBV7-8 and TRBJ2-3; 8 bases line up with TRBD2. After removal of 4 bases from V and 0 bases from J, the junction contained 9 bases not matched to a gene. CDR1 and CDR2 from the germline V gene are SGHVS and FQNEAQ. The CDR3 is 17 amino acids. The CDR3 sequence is CASSYESGSGSTDTQYF. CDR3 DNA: TGTGCCAGCAGCTATGAAAGCGGGAGCGGAAGCACAGATACGCAGTATTTT.

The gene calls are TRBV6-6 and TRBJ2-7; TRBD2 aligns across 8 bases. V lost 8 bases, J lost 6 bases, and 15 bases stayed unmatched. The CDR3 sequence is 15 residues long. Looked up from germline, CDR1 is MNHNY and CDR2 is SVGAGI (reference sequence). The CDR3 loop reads CASELLRGGAVEQYF. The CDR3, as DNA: TGTGCCAGCGAGTTACTCCGGGGGGGGGCGGTCGAGCAGTACTTC.

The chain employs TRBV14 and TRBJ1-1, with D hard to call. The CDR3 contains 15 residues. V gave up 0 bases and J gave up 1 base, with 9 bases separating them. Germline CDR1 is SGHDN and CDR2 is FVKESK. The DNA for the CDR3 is TGTGCCAGCAGCCAAGAGAGGCAGCCGAACACTGAAGCTTTCTTT. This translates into CASSQERQPNTEAFF.

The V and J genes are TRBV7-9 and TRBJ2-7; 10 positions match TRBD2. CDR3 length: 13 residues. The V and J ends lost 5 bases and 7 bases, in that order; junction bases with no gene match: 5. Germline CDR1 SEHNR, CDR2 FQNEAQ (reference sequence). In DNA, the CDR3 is TGTGCCAGCAGCCTACTAGCGGGATTTGAGCAGTACTTC. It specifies CASSLLAGFEQYF.

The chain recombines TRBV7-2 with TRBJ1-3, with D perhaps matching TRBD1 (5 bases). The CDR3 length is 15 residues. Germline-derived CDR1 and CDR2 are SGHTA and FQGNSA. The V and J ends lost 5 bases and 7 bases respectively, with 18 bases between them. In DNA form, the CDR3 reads TGTGCCAGCAGCCCTAGAGGCGTTCGGGGGAACACCATATATTTT. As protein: CASSPRGVRGNTIYF.

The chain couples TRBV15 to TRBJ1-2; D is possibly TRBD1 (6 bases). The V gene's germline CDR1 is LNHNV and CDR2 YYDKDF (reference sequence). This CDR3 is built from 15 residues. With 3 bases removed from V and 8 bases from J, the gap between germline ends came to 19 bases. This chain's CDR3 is CATSREVQGLDGYTF. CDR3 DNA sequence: TGTGCCACCAGCAGGGAAGTTCAGGGGCTCGACGGCTACACCTTC.

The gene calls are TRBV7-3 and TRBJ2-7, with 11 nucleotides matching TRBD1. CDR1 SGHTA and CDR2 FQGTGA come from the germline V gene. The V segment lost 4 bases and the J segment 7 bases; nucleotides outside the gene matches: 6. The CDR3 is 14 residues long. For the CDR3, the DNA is TGTGCCAGCAGCTCCGGACAGGGGGCCTGGGAGCAGTACTTC. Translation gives CASSSGQGAWEQYF. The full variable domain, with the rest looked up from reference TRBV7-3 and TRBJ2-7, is GAGVSQTPSNKVTEKGKYVELRCDPISGHTALYWYRQSLGQGPEFLIYFQGTGAADDSGLPNDRFFAVRPEGSVSTLKIQRTERGDSAVYLCASSSGQGAWEQYFGPGTRLTVT.

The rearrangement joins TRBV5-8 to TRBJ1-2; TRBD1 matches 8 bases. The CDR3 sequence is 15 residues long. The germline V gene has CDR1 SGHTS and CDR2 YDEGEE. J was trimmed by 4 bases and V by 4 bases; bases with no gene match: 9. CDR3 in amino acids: CASSPRGQGAYGYTF. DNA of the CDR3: TGTGCCAGCAGCCCGAGAGGTCAGGGGGCCTATGGCTACACCTTC.

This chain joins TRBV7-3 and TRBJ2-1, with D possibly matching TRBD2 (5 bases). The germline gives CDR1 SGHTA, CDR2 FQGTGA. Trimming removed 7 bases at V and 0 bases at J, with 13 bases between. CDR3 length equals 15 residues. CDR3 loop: CASTESGSSYNEQFF. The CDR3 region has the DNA TGTGCCAGCACAGAGAGCGGCAGCTCCTACAATGAGCAGTTCTTC.

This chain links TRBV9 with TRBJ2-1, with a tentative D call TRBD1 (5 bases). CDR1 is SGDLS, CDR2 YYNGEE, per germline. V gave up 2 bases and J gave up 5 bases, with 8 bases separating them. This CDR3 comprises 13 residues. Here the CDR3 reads CASSVAGNNEQFF. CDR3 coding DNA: TGTGCCAGCAGCGTCGCAGGGAACAATGAGCAGTTCTTC.

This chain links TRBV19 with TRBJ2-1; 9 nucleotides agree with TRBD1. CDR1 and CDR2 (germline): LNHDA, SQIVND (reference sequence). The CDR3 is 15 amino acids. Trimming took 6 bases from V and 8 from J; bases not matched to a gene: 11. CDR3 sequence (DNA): TGTGCCAGTAGAAACAGGGGGCTTAATGTAGATGAGCAGTTCTTC. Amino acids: CASRNRGLNVDEQFF.

The CDR3 sequence is CASSVATTGRRGGSTDTQYF. Here the CDR3 DNA reads TGTGCCAGCAGCGTAGCTACGACGGGAAGGCGCGGGGGGAGCACAGATACGCAGTATTTT. The rearrangement uses TRBV9 and TRBJ2-3, with 8 nucleotides matching TRBD2. Germline V gene sequence: CDR1 SGDLS, CDR2 YYNGEE. Trimming at V came to 0 bases and at J to 0 bases, leaving 15 bases not matched to a gene. The CDR3 covers 20 residues.